The clone carrying this T cell receptor (beta chain) has at least ten counts. Antigen unknown. TCRdb analysed the 5' RACE reads with MiXCR anew, one entry per CDR3 protein. This table holds around 490,000 distinct CDR3 sequences, 13% to 15% found once. This entry is derived from a study of identical twins. General observations from the study: Excess sharing between twins was weaker in beta out-of-frame sequences. Insertions were reduced in abundant cord blood beta clonotypes but not in memory repertoires.

Another study also made use of these data, one on yellow fever vaccine responses in identical twins. That study reports: Vaccine T cell responses of twins reportedly seemed partly convergent and partly personalized.

This clonotype originated in a woman aged 18-29 years in good health. Specimen: CD4+ T cells sorted from blood.

The CDR3 region has the DNA TGTGCCAGCAGCCAAGATATTATTCGGGGGCGTAACACAGATACGCAGTATTTT. Amino acid sequence: CASSQDIIRGRNTDTQYF. The chain uses TRBV4-2 and TRBJ2-3, with D perhaps assigned TRBD1 or TRBD2 (6 bases each). Germline-derived CDR1 and CDR2 are LGHNA and YNFKEQ. V was trimmed by 0 bases and J by 2 bases, leaving 18 bases between them. The length of the CDR3 is 18 residues.